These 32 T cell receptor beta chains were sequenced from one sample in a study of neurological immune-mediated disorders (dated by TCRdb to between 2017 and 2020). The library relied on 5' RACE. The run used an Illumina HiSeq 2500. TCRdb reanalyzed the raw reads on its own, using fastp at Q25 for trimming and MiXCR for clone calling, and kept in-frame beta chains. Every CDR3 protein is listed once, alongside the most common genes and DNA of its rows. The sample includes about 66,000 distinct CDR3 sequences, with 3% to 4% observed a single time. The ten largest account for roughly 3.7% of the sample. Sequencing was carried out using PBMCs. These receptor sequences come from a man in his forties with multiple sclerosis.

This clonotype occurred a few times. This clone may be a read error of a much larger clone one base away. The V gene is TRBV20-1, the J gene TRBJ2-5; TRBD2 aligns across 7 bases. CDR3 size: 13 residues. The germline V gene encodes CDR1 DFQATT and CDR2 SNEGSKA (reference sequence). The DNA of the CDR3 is TGCAGTGCTACCGGGACTACCCCAGAGAACCAGTACTTC. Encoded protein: CSATGTTPENQYF.

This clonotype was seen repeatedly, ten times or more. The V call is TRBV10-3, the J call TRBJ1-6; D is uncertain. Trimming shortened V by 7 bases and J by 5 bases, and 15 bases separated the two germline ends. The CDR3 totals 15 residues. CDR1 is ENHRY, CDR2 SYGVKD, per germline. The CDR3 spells CAIKRYGGDNSPLHF. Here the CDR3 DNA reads TGTGCCATCAAACGTTACGGCGGGGATAATTCACCCCTCCACTTT.

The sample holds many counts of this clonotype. CDR3 DNA: TGTGCCAGCAGTTCCGGGACAGGGTTTAAACTGTTTTTT. It yields the protein CASSSGTGFKLFF. The genes are TRBV12-3 or TRBV12-4 and TRBJ1-4; 9 bases align to TRBD1. The CDR3 has 13 residues. With 4 bases clipped from V and 11 bases from J, the junction kept 5 bases outside the gene matches.

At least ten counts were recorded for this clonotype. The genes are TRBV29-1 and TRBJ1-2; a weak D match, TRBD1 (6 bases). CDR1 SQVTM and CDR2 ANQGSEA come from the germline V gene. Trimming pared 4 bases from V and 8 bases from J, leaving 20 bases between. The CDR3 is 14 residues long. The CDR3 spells CSVVVGGGPRGYTF. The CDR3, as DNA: TGCAGCGTTGTTGTTGGGGGGGGGCCCAGAGGCTACACCTTC.

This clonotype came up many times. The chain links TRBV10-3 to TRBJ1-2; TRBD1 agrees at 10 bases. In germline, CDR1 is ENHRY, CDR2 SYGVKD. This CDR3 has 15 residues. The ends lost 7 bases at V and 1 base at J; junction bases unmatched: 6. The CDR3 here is CAITRDRGLNYGYTF. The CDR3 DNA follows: TGTGCCATCACCCGGGACAGGGGCCTTAACTATGGCTACACCTTC.

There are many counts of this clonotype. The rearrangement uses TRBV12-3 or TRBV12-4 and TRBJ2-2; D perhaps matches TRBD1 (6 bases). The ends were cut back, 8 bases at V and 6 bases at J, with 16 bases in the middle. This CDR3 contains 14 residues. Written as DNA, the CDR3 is TGTGCCAGCTGGGGACACCCGGGGTCCGGGGAGCTGTTTTTT. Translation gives CASWGHPGSGELFF.

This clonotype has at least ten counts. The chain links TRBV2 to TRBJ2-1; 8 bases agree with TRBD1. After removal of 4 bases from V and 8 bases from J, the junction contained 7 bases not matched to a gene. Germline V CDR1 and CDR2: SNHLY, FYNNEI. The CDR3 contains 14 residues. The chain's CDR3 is CASSVGQGLDEQFF. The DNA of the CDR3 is TGTGCCAGCAGTGTCGGACAGGGTTTGGATGAGCAGTTCTTC.

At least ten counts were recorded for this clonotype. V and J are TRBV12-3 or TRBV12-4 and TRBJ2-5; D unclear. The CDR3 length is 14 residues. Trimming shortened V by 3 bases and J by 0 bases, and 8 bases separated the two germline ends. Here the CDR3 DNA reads TGTGCCAGCAGTTTTAGTAACTACCAAGAGACCCAGTACTTC. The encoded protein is CASSFSNYQETQYF.

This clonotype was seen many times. CDR3 DNA sequence: TGTGCCAGCAGCAACCAGGGTACAACTAATGAAAAACTGTTTTTT. Residues: CASSNQGTTNEKLFF. The V gene is TRBV7-6, the J gene TRBJ1-4; tentative D call: TRBD1 (5 bases). V gave up 5 bases and J gave up 0 bases, with 10 bases separating them. The CDR3 totals 15 residues. Germline CDR1 and CDR2: SGHVS and FNYEAQ.

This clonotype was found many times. DNA for the CDR3: TGTGCCAGCAGCCAGGGACTTCAAGAGACCCAGTACTTC. Translated, it gives CASSQGLQETQYF. V and J are TRBV6-1 and TRBJ2-5, with D perhaps matching TRBD2 (6 bases). Germline loops: CDR1 MNHNS, CDR2 SASEGT. The CDR3 is 13 residues long. V dropped 6 bases and J dropped 2 bases, with 10 bases sitting between them.

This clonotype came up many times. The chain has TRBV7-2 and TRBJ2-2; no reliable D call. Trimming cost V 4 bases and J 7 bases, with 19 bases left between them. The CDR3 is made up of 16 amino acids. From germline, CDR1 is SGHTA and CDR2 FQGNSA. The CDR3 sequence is CASSSPFAVARGELFF. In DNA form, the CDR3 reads TGTGCCAGCAGCTCCCCTTTCGCGGTCGCCCGCGGGGAGCTGTTTTTT.

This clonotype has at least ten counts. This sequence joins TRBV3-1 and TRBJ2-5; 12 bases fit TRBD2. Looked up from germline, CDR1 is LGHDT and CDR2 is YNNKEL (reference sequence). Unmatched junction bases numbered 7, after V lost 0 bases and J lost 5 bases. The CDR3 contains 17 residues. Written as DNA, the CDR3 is TGTGCCAGCAGCCAAGATCACCTAGCGGGGGGGCATGAGACCCAGTACTTC. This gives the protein CASSQDHLAGGHETQYF.

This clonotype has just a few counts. The CDR3 is CASKMGGSGSSTDTQYF. Here the CDR3 DNA reads TGTGCCAGCAAGATGGGAGGAAGCGGGAGCAGCACAGATACGCAGTATTTT. The chain carries TRBV12-3 or TRBV12-4 and TRBJ2-3; 8 nucleotides match TRBD2. The trim removed 7 bases at V and 0 bases at J, leaving 12 bases unmatched. This CDR3 has 17 residues.

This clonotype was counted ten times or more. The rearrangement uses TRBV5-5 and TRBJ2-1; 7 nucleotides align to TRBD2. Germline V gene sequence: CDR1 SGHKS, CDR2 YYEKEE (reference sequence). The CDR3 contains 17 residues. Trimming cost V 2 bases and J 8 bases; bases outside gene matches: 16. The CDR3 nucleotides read TGTGCCAGCAGCTTATCCCTTATGAGGGAGGGACGACATGAGCAGTTCTTC. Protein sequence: CASSLSLMREGRHEQFF.

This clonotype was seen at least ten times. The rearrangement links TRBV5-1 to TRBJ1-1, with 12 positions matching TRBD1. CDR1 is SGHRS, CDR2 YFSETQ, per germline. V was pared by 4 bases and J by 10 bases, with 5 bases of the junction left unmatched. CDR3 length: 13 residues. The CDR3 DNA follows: TGCGCCAGCAGCCTGGGGACAGGGGGCTCAGCTTTCTTT. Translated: CASSLGTGGSAFF.

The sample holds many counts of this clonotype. This CDR3 reads CASSLGAGTSYGYTF. CDR3 DNA: TGTGCCAGCAGCTTAGGAGCAGGGACAAGCTATGGCTACACCTTC. The chain employs TRBV7-8 and TRBJ1-2, with a possible D match to TRBD1 (6 bases). The germline V gene encodes CDR1 SGHVS and CDR2 FQNEAQ. There are 15 residues in the CDR3. V was shortened by 1 base and J by 4 bases, with 13 bases between the two germline ends. Full variable domain (missing parts from reference TRBV7-8 and TRBJ1-2): GAGVSQSPRYKVAKRGQDVALRCDPISGHVSLFWYQQALGQGPEFLTYFQNEAQLDKSGLPSDRFFAERPEGSVSTLKIQRTQQEDSAVYLCASSLGAGTSYGYTFGSGTRLTVV.

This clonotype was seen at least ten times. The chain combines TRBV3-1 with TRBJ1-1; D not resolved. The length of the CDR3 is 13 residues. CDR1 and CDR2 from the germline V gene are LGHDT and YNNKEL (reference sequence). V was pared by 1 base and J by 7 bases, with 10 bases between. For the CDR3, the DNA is TGTGCCAGCAGCCAAGGCGTTCGAGGTGAAGCTTTCTTT. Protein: CASSQGVRGEAFF.

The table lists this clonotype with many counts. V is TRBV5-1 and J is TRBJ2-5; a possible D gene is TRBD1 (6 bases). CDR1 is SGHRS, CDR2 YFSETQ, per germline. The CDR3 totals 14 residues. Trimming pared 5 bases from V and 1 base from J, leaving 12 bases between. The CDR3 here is CASRLQGSQETQYF. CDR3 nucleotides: TGCGCCAGCAGGCTACAGGGAAGCCAAGAGACCCAGTACTTC.

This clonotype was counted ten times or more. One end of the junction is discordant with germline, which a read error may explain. In nucleotides, the CDR3 is TGTGCCAGCAGTGACCACACCGGGACAGGCTATGATTCACCCCTCCACTTT. Translated, it gives CASSDHTGTGYDSPLHF. This rearrangement joins TRBV25-1 to TRBJ1-6, with 8 bases aligning to TRBD1. This CDR3 has 17 residues. Germline V lookup: CDR1 MGHDK, CDR2 SYGVNS.

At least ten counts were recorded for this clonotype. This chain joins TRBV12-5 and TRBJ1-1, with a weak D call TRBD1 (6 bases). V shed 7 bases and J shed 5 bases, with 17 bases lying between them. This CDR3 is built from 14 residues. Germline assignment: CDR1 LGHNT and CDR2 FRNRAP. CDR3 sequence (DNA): TGTGCTAGTGCCCCCCAGGGGAGTTTGACTGAAGCTTTCTTT. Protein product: CASAPQGSLTEAFF.

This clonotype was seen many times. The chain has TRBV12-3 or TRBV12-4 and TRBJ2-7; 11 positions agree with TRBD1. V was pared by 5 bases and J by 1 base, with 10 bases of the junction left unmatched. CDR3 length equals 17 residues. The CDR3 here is CASSPNPGTGGSYEQYF. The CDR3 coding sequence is TGTGCCAGCAGTCCAAACCCCGGGACAGGGGGTTCCTACGAGCAGTACTTC.

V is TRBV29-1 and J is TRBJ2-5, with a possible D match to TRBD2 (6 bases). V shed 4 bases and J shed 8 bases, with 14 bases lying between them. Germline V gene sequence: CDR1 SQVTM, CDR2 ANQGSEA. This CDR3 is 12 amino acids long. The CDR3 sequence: CSVGDSPGTQYF. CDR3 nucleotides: TGCAGCGTTGGGGACTCCCCGGGTACCCAGTACTTC.

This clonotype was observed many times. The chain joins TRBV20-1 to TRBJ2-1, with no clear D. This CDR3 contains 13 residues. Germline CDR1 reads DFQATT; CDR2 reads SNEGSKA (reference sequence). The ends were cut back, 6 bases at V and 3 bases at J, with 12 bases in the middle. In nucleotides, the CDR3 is TGCAGTGCCCCCCGAATTCTCTACAATGAGCAGTTCTTC. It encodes CSAPRILYNEQFF.

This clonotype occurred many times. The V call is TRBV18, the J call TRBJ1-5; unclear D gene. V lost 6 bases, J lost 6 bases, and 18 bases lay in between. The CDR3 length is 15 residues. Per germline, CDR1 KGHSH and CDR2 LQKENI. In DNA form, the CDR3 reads TGTGCCAGCTCGCTAGGCCCAGAGTTGTCTCAGCCCCAGCATTTT. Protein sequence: CASSLGPELSQPQHF.

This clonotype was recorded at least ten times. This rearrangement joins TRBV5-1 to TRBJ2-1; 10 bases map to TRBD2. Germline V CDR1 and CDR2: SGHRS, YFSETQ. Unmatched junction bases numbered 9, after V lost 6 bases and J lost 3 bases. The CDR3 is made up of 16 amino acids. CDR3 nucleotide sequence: TGCGCCAGCACCCGGGACTCTAGCGGGGGCTACAATGAGCAGTTCTTC. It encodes CASTRDSSGGYNEQFF. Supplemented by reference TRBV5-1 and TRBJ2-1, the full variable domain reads KAGVTQTPRYLIKTRGQQVTLSCSPISGHRSVSWYQQTPGQGLQFLFEYFSETQRNKGNFPGRFSGRQFSNSRSEMNVSTLELGDSALYLCASTRDSSGGYNEQFFGPGTRLTVL.

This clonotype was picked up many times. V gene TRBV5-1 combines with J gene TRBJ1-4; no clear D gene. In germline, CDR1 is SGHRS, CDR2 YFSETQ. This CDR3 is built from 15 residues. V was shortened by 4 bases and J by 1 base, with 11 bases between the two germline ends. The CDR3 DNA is TGCGCCAGCAGCCCGGAAGTGGGAACTAATGAAAAACTGTTTTTT. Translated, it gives CASSPEVGTNEKLFF.

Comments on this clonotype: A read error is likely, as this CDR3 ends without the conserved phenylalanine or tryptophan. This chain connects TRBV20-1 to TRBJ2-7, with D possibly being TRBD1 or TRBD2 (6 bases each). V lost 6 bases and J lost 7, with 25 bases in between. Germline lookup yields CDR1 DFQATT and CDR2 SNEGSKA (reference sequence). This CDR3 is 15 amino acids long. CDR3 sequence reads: CSAPVGSGGGKEQYI. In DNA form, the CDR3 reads TGCAGTGCGCCCGTAGGTAGCGGAGGGGGTAAAGAGCAGTACATC.

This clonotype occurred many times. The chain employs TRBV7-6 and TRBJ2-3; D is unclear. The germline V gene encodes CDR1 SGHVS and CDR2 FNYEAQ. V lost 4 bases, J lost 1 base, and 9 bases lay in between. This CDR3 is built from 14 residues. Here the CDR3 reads CASSSLGGTDTQYF. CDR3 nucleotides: TGTGCCAGCAGCTCTCTAGGAGGCACAGATACGCAGTATTTT.

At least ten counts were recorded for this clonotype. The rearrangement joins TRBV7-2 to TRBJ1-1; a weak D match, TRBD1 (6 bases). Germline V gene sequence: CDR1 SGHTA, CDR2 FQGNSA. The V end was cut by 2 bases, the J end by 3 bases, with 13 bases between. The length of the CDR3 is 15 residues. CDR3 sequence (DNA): TGTGCCAGCAGCTTAAGAGGGGGTTTGGACACTGAAGCTTTCTTT. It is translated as CASSLRGGLDTEAFF.

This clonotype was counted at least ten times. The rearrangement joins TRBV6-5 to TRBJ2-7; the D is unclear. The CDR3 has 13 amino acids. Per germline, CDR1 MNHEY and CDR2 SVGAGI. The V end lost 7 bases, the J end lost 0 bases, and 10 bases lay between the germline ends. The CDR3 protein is CASTPGRSYEQYF. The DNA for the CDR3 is TGTGCCAGCACCCCGGGCCGCTCCTACGAGCAGTACTTC.

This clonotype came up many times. This CDR3 reads CATSRAGKETQYF. Here the CDR3 DNA reads TGTGCCACCAGCAGAGCGGGGAAAGAGACCCAGTACTTC. The V call is TRBV15, the J call TRBJ2-5; perhaps TRBD2 as D (5 bases). The CDR3 extends over 13 amino acids. The ends were cut back, 1 base at V and 3 bases at J, with 6 bases in the middle. Germline assignment: CDR1 LNHNV and CDR2 YYDKDF (reference sequence).

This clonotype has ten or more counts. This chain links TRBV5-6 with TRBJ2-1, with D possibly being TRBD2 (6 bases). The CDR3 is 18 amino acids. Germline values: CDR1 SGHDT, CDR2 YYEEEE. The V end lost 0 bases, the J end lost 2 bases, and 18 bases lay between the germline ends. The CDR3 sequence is CASSLELGTSTTYNEQFF. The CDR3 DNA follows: TGTGCCAGCAGCTTGGAATTGGGTACTAGCACAACCTACAATGAGCAGTTCTTC. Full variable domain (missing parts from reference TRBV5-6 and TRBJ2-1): DAGVTQSPTHLIKTRGQQVTLRCSPKSGHDTVSWYQQALGQGPQFIFQYYEEEERQRGNFPDRFSGHQFPNYSSELNVNALLLGDSALYLCASSLELGTSTTYNEQFFGPGTRLTVL.